The rows below give T cell receptor beta chains drawn from one sample of a study of OX40 agonist ivuxolimab in advanced cancers. This table comes from immunoSEQ multiplex PCR, and its TCRdb copy is limited to in-frame clones, with some not included. The sample yields more than 65,000 clones, around 88% seen once. The specimen comprised CD4+ or CD8+ T cells sorted from blood, sampled in a trial of the OX40 agonist ivuxolimab. The source is an adult with an advanced solid tumor such as melanoma, head and neck, liver or kidney cancer. Both conserved end residues are part of each CDR3. The D gene is left open where the match is weak. Expanded clones get a size class; other rows say once, few or many, or leave the size out.

J gene: TRBJ2-1
clone size: few
D gene: TRBD2
V gene: TRBV5-1
CDR3 DNA: TGCGCCAGCAGCGTTACCTCCCTTACTAGCGGGGGCTACAATGAGCAGTTCTTC
CDR3 protein: CASSVTSLTSGGYNEQFF

J gene: TRBJ2-3
clone size: .
D gene: TRBD2
V gene: TRBV18
CDR3 DNA: TGTGCCAGCTCGGGGGGTCTAGCGGGGGCCACAGATACGCAGTATTTT
CDR3 protein: CASSGGLAGATDTQYF

J gene: TRBJ2-1
clone size: .
D gene: .
V gene: TRBV5-1
CDR3 DNA: TGCGCCAACAGCTTGGATTCTGGCTCCTACAATGAGCAGTTCTTC
CDR3 protein: CANSLDSGSYNEQFF

J gene: TRBJ2-6
clone size: .
D gene: TRBD1
V gene: TRBV9
CDR3 DNA: TGTGCCAGCGCCGGTCGGCAAAGGGACAGGGGCGTCTCTGGGGCCAACGTCCTGACTTTC
CDR3 protein: CASAGRQRDRGVSGANVLTF

J gene: TRBJ1-2
clone size: .
D gene: TRBD1
V gene: TRBV10-3
CDR3 DNA: TGTGCCATCAGCGGGGGACAGGGGATAGGTTATGGCTACACCTTC
CDR3 protein: CAISGGQGIGYGYTF

J gene: TRBJ2-2
clone size: .
D gene: TRBD1
V gene: TRBV11-1
CDR3 DNA: TGTGCCAGCAGCCAAGACAGGGCAATCACCGGGGAGCTGTTTTTT
CDR3 protein: CASSQDRAITGELFF

J gene: TRBJ2-1
clone size: .
D gene: .
V gene: TRBV21-1
CDR3 DNA: TGTGCCAGCAGCGCATCAGGGGGACAGGGGGCACCCTATGAGCAGTTCTTC
CDR3 protein: CASSASGGQGAPYEQFF

J gene: TRBJ1-2
clone size: .
D gene: .
V gene: TRBV6-5
CDR3 DNA: TGTGCCAGCAGTTCTACTACCGCCAATTCCTATGGCTACACCTTC
CDR3 protein: CASSSTTANSYGYTF

J gene: TRBJ2-7
clone size: .
D gene: .
V gene: TRBV5-6
CDR3 DNA: TGTGCCAGCAGCTTGGGGTACACAGGGTACGAGCAGTACTTC
CDR3 protein: CASSLGYTGYEQYF

J gene: TRBJ1-2
clone size: .
D gene: TRBD1
V gene: TRBV2
CDR3 DNA: TGTGCCAGCAGTAAAGAGGCAGGGGGGGTTCAAACCTTC
CDR3 protein: CASSKEAGGVQTF

J gene: TRBJ2-3
clone size: once
D gene: .
V gene: TRBV7-9
CDR3 DNA: TGTGCCAGCAGCTTAGCCCGACAGAGTAGTACAGATACGCAGTATTTT
CDR3 protein: CASSLARQSSTDTQYF

J gene: TRBJ2-2
clone size: .
D gene: TRBD1
V gene: TRBV5-1
CDR3 DNA: TGCGCCAGCAGCTTGGGACAGGGGTTCACCGGGGAGCTGTTTTTT
CDR3 protein: CASSLGQGFTGELFF

J gene: TRBJ1-6
clone size: .
D gene: .
V gene: TRBV5-1
CDR3 DNA: TGCGCCAGCAGCTTGGTACAGTTACCGGACATTCTCTCCTATAATTCACCCCTCCACTTT
CDR3 protein: CASSLVQLPDILSYNSPLHF

J gene: TRBJ1-2
clone size: .
D gene: .
V gene: TRBV6-6
CDR3 DNA: TGTGCCAGCAGTCCCGCAGGGGAGGCCAACTATGGCTACACCTTC
CDR3 protein: CASSPAGEANYGYTF

J gene: TRBJ1-1
clone size: .
D gene: .
V gene: TRBV19
CDR3 DNA: TGTGCCAGTAGTATAGTCGGGTTTGGGGCGGCTTTCTTT
CDR3 protein: CASSIVGFGAAFF